This TCR beta chain was obtained from a study of CD8+CD57+ T cells in acquired aplastic anemia. Across the study: Roughly 3 ug was the average amount of DNA from sorted CD4+ and CD8+ cells. CD4+ reads averaged around 9.9 million in healthy donors. Findings and limits, study-wide: It was found that under 30 CD8+ CDR3 sequences were shared between patients and controls.

The CDR3 contains 15 residues. Deletions cut 4 bases from V and 1 base from J, with 13 bases between. CDR1 SEHNR and CDR2 FQNEAQ come from the germline V gene (reference sequence). Profiles of TCR beta VDJ and CDR3 were generated from a genomic DNA template. From the reads, TCRdb called clonotypes with MiXCR, one entry per CDR3 protein. The sample lists about 220,000 distinct CDR3 sequences, around 32% seen once, with about 1.1% in the top ten. Ten or more counts support this clonotype. Antigen unknown. The chain combines TRBV7-9 with TRBJ2-5, with D unclear. The origin of this receptor is a human donor in good health, serving as a control. Sequenced sample: sorted CD4+, CD8+, or CD8+CD57+ T cells (not recorded which) from PBMCs. This chain's CDR3 is CASSYGATLQETQYF. The CDR3 region has the DNA TGTGCCAGCAGCTATGGAGCAACACTCCAAGAGACCCAGTACTTC.